This T cell receptor beta chain was sequenced during a study of post-analysis software for immune sequencing data. Background on the study: Both relapsing-remitting and secondary progressive multiple sclerosis featured among the disease courses, as did progressive-relapsing multiple sclerosis.

Study-wide results and caveats: Co-batched samples clustered tightly together by F measure. Patients used several TRBV segments, including TRBV5-6, TRBV5-1 and TRBV20-1, more often than controls.

Unique molecular identifiers were present in the TCR beta cDNA libraries. It was from roughly 1 to 10 million T cells that 530,000 or so cDNA molecules came. Each CDR3 protein is one row after TCRdb ran MiXCR on the PCR reads. The table has more than 450,000 distinct CDR3 sequences, approximately 34% seen once. Germline assignment: CDR1 LNHDA and CDR2 SQIVND (reference sequence). The length of the CDR3 is 14 residues. Trimming cost V 2 bases and J 3 bases, with 10 bases left between them. A word on this clonotype: The antigen is unknown.

The chain employs TRBV19 and TRBJ1-2, with D maybe TRBD1 (5 bases). This receptor was taken from a girl aged 2-17 years with multiple sclerosis. The specimen was blood. The CDR3 DNA is TGTGCCAGTAGTATATCCAGGGCGGACTATGGCTACACCTTC. Translated: CASSISRADYGYTF.